This T cell receptor beta chain is drawn from a study of OX40 agonist ivuxolimab in advanced cancers. Overall study context: Under the entry rules, prior anti-PD-1, anti-PD-L1 or anti-CTLA-4 therapy was allowed, and less than 50% had some. Study findings and constraints: At doses 0.1 to 3.0 mg/kg, CD4+ and CD8+ clones expanded. On average, CD8+ T cells had more expanded clones than CD4+.

This table comes from immunoSEQ multiplex PCR, and its TCRdb copy is limited to in-frame clones, with some not included. The table shows 85,000 to 130,000 clones, with less than 95% occurring only once. Points on this clone: Its antigen is undetermined.

V was cut by 5 bases and J by 4 bases, with 18 bases left in between. This CDR3 comprises 15 residues. Germline CDR1 MDHEN, CDR2 SYDVKM. This clonotype was obtained from an adult with an advanced solid tumor such as melanoma, head and neck, liver or kidney cancer. The sample was CD4+ or CD8+ T cells sorted from blood, taken in a trial of the OX40 agonist ivuxolimab. This sequence joins TRBV28 and TRBJ2-7; D not certain. CDR3 residues: CASSTETFLLYEQYF. The CDR3 DNA reads TGTGCCAGCAGTACCGAGACGTTCCTACTTTACGAGCAGTACTTC.